The T cell receptor beta chain described here comes from a study of control samples from healthy donors and cancer patients. Trimming took 3 bases from V and 3 from J, leaving 6 bases between them. Germline values: CDR1 DFQATT, CDR2 SNEGSKA (reference sequence). The CDR3 is made up of 12 amino acids. Repertoires were generated with immunoSEQ multiplex PCR, while TCRdb's copy carries only in-frame clones and drops some. The table includes 150,000 to 200,000 clones, 94% detected once. This chain uses TRBV20-1 with TRBJ1-5; D ambiguous. The TCR was taken from a young woman in good health. The specimen sequenced was blood. CDR3 in amino acids: CSASLVNQPQHF. The CDR3 DNA follows: TGCAGTGCTAGTTTGGTCAATCAGCCCCAGCATTTT.